This TCR beta chain was identified during a study of tumor-infiltrating lymphocytes in primary liver carcinoma. About the study: T1-T3 N0M0 was the stage of the tumors, which were about 4 to 10 cm across.

Trimming removed 5 bases from V and 2 bases from J, with 6 bases in between. The CDR3 is 12 amino acids. From germline, CDR1 is MNHNY and CDR2 SVGAGI (reference sequence). Reverse transcription of 500 to 650 ng total RNA with a constant-region primer produced TCR beta cDNA. The TCR beta library was amplified through three nested multiplex PCR rounds in a modified ARM-PCR procedure. The opening two PCR rounds, around 11 cycles each, paired TRBV1-TRBV30 forward primers with a C-beta reverse primer. In TCRdb, the multiplex PCR reads were re-called with MiXCR into one record per CDR3 protein. Counted here are over 75,000 distinct CDR3 sequences, about 70% occurring once; the ten biggest clones make up 25% to 35%. This clonotype appeared many times. From around 20-30 mg of unsorted bulk tissue, DNA and RNA were co-extracted together.

The clonotype comes from a man aged 35-49 years with primary liver carcinoma and hepatitis B virus infection. This chain uses TRBV6-6 with TRBJ1-2; D not certain. Sequencing was performed on tumor-adjacent normal liver tissue. CDR3 DNA: TGTGCCAGCAGTCCGGACAACTATGGCTACACCTTC. Translating gives CASSPDNYGYTF.